This TCR beta chain was sequenced for a study of shared clonotypes between healthy human individuals. Study-wide context: Participating donors consisted of two women and a few men aged 18 to 49.

Regarding this clone: Its antigen is not identified.

The study's findings and limits: Clonotype sharing among donors was thought likely to change with sequencing depth.

Assay execution proceeded at the deep level. Profiling relied on immunoSEQ multiplex PCR, and the TCRdb table lists in-frame clones only, not all of them. Of about 460,000 clones listed, around 77% were seen once; the top ten hold about 11%. J lost 4 bases, V lost 2 bases, and 3 bases had no gene match. The length of the CDR3 is 14 residues. The germline gives CDR1 SGHRS, CDR2 YFSETQ. The receptor was isolated from a woman aged 40-49 years in good health. Some clones in this sample may be carry-over from other donors' samples. This chain uses TRBV5-1 with TRBJ1-5; 7 bases fit TRBD1. The sequencing sample was made of PBMCs. CDR3 region: CASSFGQANQPQHF. As DNA, the CDR3 is TGCGCCAGCAGCTTTGGACAGGCAAATCAGCCCCAGCATTTT.